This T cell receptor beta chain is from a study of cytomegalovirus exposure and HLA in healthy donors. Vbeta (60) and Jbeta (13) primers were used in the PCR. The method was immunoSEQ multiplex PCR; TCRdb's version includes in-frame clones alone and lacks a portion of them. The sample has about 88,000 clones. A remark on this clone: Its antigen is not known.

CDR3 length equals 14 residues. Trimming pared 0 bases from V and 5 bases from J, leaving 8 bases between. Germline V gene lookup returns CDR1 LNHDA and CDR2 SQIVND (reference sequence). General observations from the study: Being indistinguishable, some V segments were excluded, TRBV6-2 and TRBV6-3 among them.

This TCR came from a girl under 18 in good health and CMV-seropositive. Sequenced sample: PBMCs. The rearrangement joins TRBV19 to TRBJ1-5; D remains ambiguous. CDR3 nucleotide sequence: TGTGCCAGTAGTATAGACGAGGCGGATCAGCCCCAGCATTTT. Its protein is CASSIDEADQPQHF. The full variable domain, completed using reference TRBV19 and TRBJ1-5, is DGGITQSPKYLFRKEGQNVTLSCEQNLNHDAMYWYRQDPGQGLRLIYYSQIVNDFQKGDIAEGYSVSREKKESFPLTVTSAQKNPTAFYLCASSIDEADQPQHFGDGTRLSIL.